The source of this T cell receptor (beta chain) is a study of metastatic and nonmetastatic thyroid tumors. About the research overall: Repertoires from blood and tumor or nodule tissue of malignant and benign thyroid patients were compared. Study results and limitations: It was reported that TCR beta diversity was significantly higher in malignant thyroid tumors than benign nodules, in blood and tumor.

Treatment of any kind had been given to no patient before thyroid surgery. As originally analysed: The study's classifier, a distant-metastasis tool for papillary thyroid cancer, was built using CDR3 differences across clinicopathological groups. TCRdb called clones again from the PCR reads with MiXCR. The V and J calls and clone size are TCRdb's, not the authors'. The sample records about 93,000 clones, more than 9.5% being singletons. This clone appeared many times. Antigen specificity is unknown. Specimen: blood. The sequence was collected from a female donor with papillary thyroid cancer or a benign thyroid nodule (not recorded which). Some clones in this sample may be carry-over from other donors' samples.

The CDR3 sequence is CSARVARGGGYTF. DNA of the CDR3: TGCAGTGCTAGAGTGGCCAGGGGTGGTGGCTACACCTTC. This chain joins TRBV20-1 and TRBJ1-2; a possible D gene is TRBD1 (6 bases). The CDR3 covers 13 residues. The V gene lost 1 base and the J gene lost 7 bases, with 13 bases spanning the gap. Germline V lookup: CDR1 DFQATT, CDR2 SNEGSKA (reference sequence).